One sample yielded the 18 T cell receptor beta chains listed below, sequenced in a study of T-cell memory formation after mild COVID-19. MiXCR, applied by TCRdb to the 5' RACE reads, yields one record per CDR3 protein. Counted here are fewer than 250,000 distinct CDR3 sequences, 15% occurring once; the ten biggest clones make up 2.1%. Sequenced input: PBMCs or a T cell subset sorted from them (not recorded which). The source of these receptors is an adult woman who had mild COVID-19 (a few samples of this study predate the infection). Cell type and time point are not known.

This clonotype showed up many times. The chain is built from TRBV5-1 and TRBJ1-3; D is ambiguous. Germline V gene sequence: CDR1 SGHRS, CDR2 YFSETQ. V was clipped by 6 bases and J by 0 bases, with 13 bases between them. The CDR3 runs to 15 residues. The CDR3 here is CASTVDGSSGNTIYF. For the CDR3, the DNA is TGCGCCAGCACCGTCGACGGAAGCTCTGGAAACACCATATATTTT.

This clonotype was counted only a few times. This chain uses TRBV12-3 or TRBV12-4 with TRBJ2-3; 8 nucleotides match TRBD2. The CDR3 has 15 amino acids. The V and J ends lost 7 bases and 7 bases, in that order; junction bases with no gene match: 13. The CDR3 DNA follows: TGTGCCAGCACCCCTAAGGAGCGGGAGCGTTATACGCAGTATTTT. The encoded protein is CASTPKERERYTQYF.

This clonotype was counted a few times. V usage is TRBV29-1 and J usage is TRBJ2-5; 7 bases are shared with TRBD2. The CDR3 runs to 14 residues. CDR1 and CDR2 from the germline V gene are SQVTM and ANQGSEA. V was pared by 7 bases and J by 4 bases, with 12 bases of the junction left unmatched. CDR3 loop: CSGRWGGSGETQYF. The CDR3 DNA is TGCAGCGGACGATGGGGGGGGTCGGGAGAGACCCAGTACTTC.

The chain uses TRBV10-3 and TRBJ1-2, with D perhaps TRBD1 (5 bases). Germline V CDR1 and CDR2: ENHRY, SYGVKD. Trimming stripped 11 bases from V and 7 bases from J, with 20 bases between. This CDR3 region has 13 residues. Written as DNA, the CDR3 is TGTGCCTCCAGCCGGGACCTCCCGCGTGGCTACACCTTC. Its protein product is CASSRDLPRGYTF.

V usage is TRBV20-1 and J usage is TRBJ2-1, with unresolved D. The CDR3 covers 14 residues. V lost 4 bases and J lost 12, with 22 bases in between. The V gene's germline CDR1 is DFQATT and CDR2 SNEGSKA (reference sequence). The CDR3 nucleotides are TGCAGTGCTACGTCTGGGCTCGCACACATGGGGCAGTTCTTC. Translating it yields CSATSGLAHMGQFF.

This chain uses TRBV18 with TRBJ2-2; possibly TRBD1 for D (6 bases). Germline lookup yields CDR1 KGHSH and CDR2 LQKENI. The CDR3 extends over 16 amino acids. Trimming removed 2 bases from V and 5 bases from J, with 15 bases in between. The CDR3 loop is CASSPNLGTTTGELFF. CDR3 nucleotide sequence: TGTGCCAGCTCACCAAATCTAGGGACAACAACCGGGGAGCTGTTTTTT.

This sequence joins TRBV5-6 and TRBJ2-7, with TRBD2 matching over 7 bases. The V gene end was trimmed by 4 bases and the J gene end by 4 bases; junction bases not matched to a gene: 5. CDR3 size: 13 residues. The germline V gene has CDR1 SGHDT and CDR2 YYEEEE. CDR3 sequence (DNA): TGTGCCAGCAGCGTAACTAGCGCGTACGAGCAGTACTTC. The encoded protein is CASSVTSAYEQYF.

The chain carries TRBV4-2 and TRBJ2-1; 13 bases are shared with TRBD2. Per the germline V gene, CDR1 is LGHNA and CDR2 is YNFKEQ. The CDR3 runs 20 residues. The J segment lost 0 bases and the V segment lost 1 base, leaving 9 bases of the junction unmatched. CDR3 bases: TGTGCCAGCAGCCAAGGAATCCGACTAGCGGGAGGACGCTCCTACAATGAGCAGTTCTTC. It codes for CASSQGIRLAGGRSYNEQFF.

The CDR3 nucleotides are TGTGCCTGGAGTGTGGGGCGGAATAGCAATCAGCCCCAGCATTTT. It yields the protein CAWSVGRNSNQPQHF. This chain joins TRBV30 and TRBJ1-5; TRBD1 might be the D (5 bases). The CDR3 is 15 residues long. Germline CDR1 reads GTSNPN; CDR2 reads SVGIG (reference sequence). V was cut by 0 bases and J by 0 bases, with 9 bases left in between.

This clonotype was counted a few times. The chain joins TRBV6-5 to TRBJ1-2; TRBD1 agrees at 8 bases. The CDR3 has 12 amino acids. With V trimmed by 8 bases and J by 6 bases, 5 bases remained unmatched. Germline CDR1 MNHEY, CDR2 SVGAGI. The CDR3 protein is CASSGGLDGYTF. CDR3 nucleotide sequence: TGTGCCAGCTCAGGGGGCTTGGATGGCTACACCTTC.

This clonotype has a handful of counts. The chain's CDR3 is CASSRTGIITSGYTF. For the CDR3, the DNA is TGTGCCAGCAGCAGGACAGGGATTATTACCTCTGGCTACACCTTC. The chain has TRBV7-2 and TRBJ1-2, with 8 bases fitting TRBD1. CDR1 and CDR2 from the germline V gene are SGHTA and FQGNSA. The CDR3 is 15 amino acids. With 5 bases clipped from V and 7 bases from J, the junction kept 12 bases outside the gene matches.

V gene TRBV6-5 combines with J gene TRBJ2-2, with 9 positions matching TRBD2. V lost 2 bases to trimming and J lost 7 bases; unmatched junction nucleotides: 11. Germline V gene lookup returns CDR1 MNHEY and CDR2 SVGAGI. The CDR3 sequence is 17 residues long. CDR3 region: CASSYRRSGSFVGELFF. The CDR3 nucleotides read TGTGCCAGCAGTTACCGGCGTAGCGGGAGCTTCGTCGGGGAGCTGTTTTTT.

This clonotype has just a few counts. The chain recombines TRBV18 with TRBJ2-7, with D perhaps matching TRBD1 or TRBD2 (7 bases each). The germline V gene encodes CDR1 KGHSH and CDR2 LQKENI. Trimming took off 3 bases at V and 3 bases at J, with 18 bases between the two ends. The CDR3 contains 16 residues. As DNA, the CDR3 is TGTGCCAGCTCACCCACAAGGGGGGGGACAGTCTACGAGCAGTACTTC. Its translation is CASSPTRGGTVYEQYF.

The chain joins TRBV7-2 to TRBJ2-2, with TRBD2 matching over 8 bases. The J segment lost 5 bases and the V segment lost 4 bases, leaving 9 bases of the junction unmatched. Germline lookup yields CDR1 SGHTA and CDR2 FQGNSA. The CDR3 contains 16 residues. As DNA, the CDR3 is TGTGCCAGCAGCTCGGTCCTAGCGGGTCAAACCGGGGAGCTGTTTTTT. Its protein is CASSSVLAGQTGELFF.

This clonotype has more than one count but fewer than ten. A junction end diverges from the germline sequence, so it may reflect a read error. The V call is TRBV6-6, the J call TRBJ2-1; 9 nucleotides agree with TRBD2. Looked up from germline, CDR1 is MNHNY and CDR2 is SVGAGI (reference sequence). This CDR3 has 13 amino acids. CDR3 sequence: CASSYSREGLQNF. CDR3 nucleotide sequence: TGTGCCAGCAGTTACTCGCGGGAGGGCCTTCAGAACTTC.

This clonotype occurred a few times. The chain recombines TRBV19 with TRBJ1-2; D unresolved. Germline V CDR1 and CDR2: LNHDA, SQIVND (reference sequence). The CDR3 loop spans 14 amino acids. Deletions cut 3 bases from V and 1 base from J, with 9 bases between. Written as DNA, the CDR3 is TGTGCCAGTAGTATCACTCCGAGTAACTATGGCTACACCTTC. This codes for CASSITPSNYGYTF.

This clonotype was seen a few times. V and J are TRBV18 and TRBJ1-1, with 9 bases lining up with TRBD1. Germline loops: CDR1 KGHSH, CDR2 LQKENI. V lost 3 bases, J lost 2 bases, and 7 bases stayed unmatched. CDR3 size: 16 residues. In DNA form, the CDR3 reads TGTGCCAGCTCACCGAGGCCACAGGGGGCAAACACTGAAGCTTTCTTT. It yields the protein CASSPRPQGANTEAFF.

The CDR3 sequence: CASTLGQGADTQYF. CDR3 nucleotide sequence: TGTGCCAGCACCCTGGGACAGGGGGCAGATACGCAGTATTTT. This sequence joins TRBV7-9 and TRBJ2-3; 11 bases match TRBD1. This CDR3 comprises 14 residues. V lost 7 bases to trimming and J lost 4 bases; unmatched junction nucleotides: 4. The germline CDR1 and CDR2 sequences are SEHNR and FQNEAQ (reference sequence).